The 17 T cell receptor beta chains reported below all come from one sample, sequenced in a study of blood T cell repertoires in COVID-19. Measured with immunoSEQ multiplex PCR; TCRdb has only the in-frame clones, and not every one. There are approximately 250,000 clones in the sample; 80% to 85% occur only once, and 4.2% lies in the top ten. Sequenced sample: peripheral blood. These receptors were collected from a man between 60 and 75 years old with acute or convalescent COVID-19.

CDR3 amino acids: CASSWQGLSYEQYF. CDR3 nucleotide sequence: TGTGCCAGTAGTTGGCAGGGTTTGTCCTACGAGCAGTACTTC. The V and J genes are TRBV19 and TRBJ2-7; a possible D gene is TRBD1 (5 bases). V was shortened by 5 bases and J by 1 base, with 12 bases between the two germline ends. This CDR3 comprises 14 residues. Germline CDR1 reads LNHDA; CDR2 reads SQIVND (reference sequence).

About this clone itself: The same CDR3 also results from other DNA sequences found in this sample. This sequence joins TRBV18 and TRBJ2-3; a weak D match, TRBD2 (6 bases). The CDR3 has 14 residues. V dropped 1 base and J dropped 2 bases, with 7 bases sitting between them. From germline, CDR1 is KGHSH and CDR2 LQKENI. Here the CDR3 reads CASSPLAATDTQYF. CDR3 nucleotide sequence: TGTGCCAGCTCACCACTAGCGGCCACAGATACGCAGTATTTT.

The gene calls are TRBV20-1 and TRBJ2-5; D possibly corresponds to TRBD2 (6 bases). V lost 3 bases and J 3 bases, leaving 17 bases between the germline ends. Germline V gene lookup returns CDR1 DFQATT and CDR2 SNEGSKA (reference sequence). The CDR3 covers 15 residues. The CDR3 DNA is TGCAGTGCTAGTTCGGAGGGGCGGGGTAAAGAGACCCAGTACTTC. Translation: CSASSEGRGKETQYF.

This chain uses TRBV11-2 with TRBJ1-2, with a weak D call TRBD1 (5 bases). Trimming took 4 bases from V and 7 from J, leaving 16 bases between them. There are 14 residues in the CDR3. Germline CDR1 SGHAT, CDR2 FQNNGV. CDR3 loop: CASSSRVPGIGYTF. The CDR3, as DNA: TGTGCCAGCAGCTCCAGGGTTCCGGGTATTGGCTACACCTTC. Using reference TRBV11-2 and TRBJ1-2 for the parts outside the CDR3, the full variable domain is EAGVAQSPRYKIIEKRQSVAFWCNPISGHATLYWYQQILGQGPKLLIQFQNNGVVDDSQLPKDRFSAERLKGVDSTLKIQPAKLEDSAVYLCASSSRVPGIGYTFGSGTRLTVV.

This clone was seen a handful of times. This chain connects TRBV5-1 to TRBJ2-6, with 8 positions matching TRBD1. This CDR3 has 21 amino acids. Germline V lookup: CDR1 SGHRS, CDR2 YFSETQ. J gave up 0 bases and V 5 bases, and 19 bases lay outside the gene matches. CDR3 bases: TGCGCCAGCAGTTCTCGCGGACAGGGTTCCATCTTTAGCTCTGGGGCCAACGTCCTGACTTTC. Encoded protein: CASSSRGQGSIFSSGANVLTF. Supplemented by reference TRBV5-1 and TRBJ2-6, the full variable domain reads KAGVTQTPRYLIKTRGQQVTLSCSPISGHRSVSWYQQTPGQGLQFLFEYFSETQRNKGNFPGRFSGRQFSNSRSEMNVSTLELGDSALYLCASSSRGQGSIFSSGANVLTFGAGSRLTVL.

The rearrangement uses TRBV19 and TRBJ1-5; D remains ambiguous. CDR3 length equals 14 residues. V lost 6 bases and J 2 bases, leaving 11 bases between the germline ends. From germline, CDR1 is LNHDA and CDR2 SQIVND (reference sequence). The CDR3 DNA sequence: TGTGCCAGTAGCATACGCGGTGGCAATCAGCCCCAGCATTTT. Translated: CASSIRGGNQPQHF.

This clone has a single count. The gene calls are TRBV9 and TRBJ2-2; D unresolved. V shed 3 bases and J shed 0 bases, with 9 bases lying between them. CDR1 is SGDLS, CDR2 YYNGEE, per germline. The CDR3 contains 15 residues. CDR3 nucleotide sequence: TGTGCCAGCAGCGCCTTCTTCGCGAACACCGGGGAGCTGTTTTTT. Translation: CASSAFFANTGELFF.

The rearrangement joins TRBV6-5 to TRBJ1-4; D might be TRBD1 (6 bases). The CDR3 runs 13 residues. Germline lookup yields CDR1 MNHEY and CDR2 SVGAGI. V was trimmed by 8 bases and J by 5 bases, leaving 12 bases between them. The CDR3 sequence is CASQQGLNEKLFF. The CDR3 bases are TGTGCCAGCCAACAGGGATTAAATGAAAAACTGTTTTTT.

This chain connects TRBV28 to TRBJ2-7, with D hard to call. CDR1 and CDR2 from the germline V gene are MDHEN and SYDVKM. The CDR3 runs 14 residues. V was pared by 1 base and J by 7 bases, with 14 bases between. CDR3 sequence: CASSLSDWVLEQYF. The DNA for the CDR3 is TGTGCCAGCAGTTTATCCGACTGGGTGTTGGAGCAGTACTTC.

The rearrangement links TRBV28 to TRBJ2-7; 9 bases align to TRBD1. Germline CDR1 reads MDHEN; CDR2 reads SYDVKM. V dropped 1 base and J dropped 2; count of bases not matched to a gene: 3. The CDR3 spans 15 residues. The DNA of the CDR3 is TGTGCCAGCAGTTTATCGGGACAGGGAGCCTACGAGCAGTACTTC. It encodes CASSLSGQGAYEQYF.

In DNA form, the CDR3 reads TGTGCCAGCAGCCCGGCGTCCGGGACAGGGGTTGGGGAGCAGTACTTC. Translated, it gives CASSPASGTGVGEQYF. The chain is built from TRBV28 and TRBJ2-7; 10 bases align to TRBD1. Germline V gene data show CDR1 as MDHEN and CDR2 as SYDVKM. The CDR3 sequence is 16 residues long. V was pared by 6 bases and J by 7 bases, with 15 bases of the junction left unmatched.

This chain uses TRBV7-9 with TRBJ1-6; D not resolved. Per germline, CDR1 SEHNR and CDR2 FQNEAQ (reference sequence). V was shortened by 7 bases and J by 6 bases, with 13 bases between the two germline ends. This CDR3 has 14 amino acids. The CDR3 DNA reads as TGTGCCAGCACCATTACAGCGGGTAATTCACCCCTCCACTTT. This gives the protein CASTITAGNSPLHF.

This clone was recorded a few times. This chain uses TRBV16 with TRBJ2-6, with 7 bases that match TRBD1. This CDR3 contains 16 residues. J lost 4 bases, V lost 4 bases, and 7 bases had no gene match. Germline V lookup: CDR1 KGHSY, CDR2 FQNENV. The DNA for the CDR3 is TGTGCCAGCAGCCCTAGGGGGCTTTTGGGGGCCAACGTCCTGACTTTC. Translated, it gives CASSPRGLLGANVLTF. The full variable domain, completed using reference TRBV16 and TRBJ2-6, is GEEVAQTPKHLVRGEGQKAKLYCAPIKGHSYVFWYQQVLKNEFKFLISFQNENVFDETGMPKERFSAKCLPNSPCSLEIQATKLEDSAVYFCASSPRGLLGANVLTFGAGSRLTVL.

The chain carries TRBV28 and TRBJ2-1; 9 nucleotides align to TRBD1. This CDR3 is 15 amino acids long. J was trimmed by 12 bases and V by 4 bases; bases with no gene match: 13. Germline-derived CDR1 and CDR2 are MDHEN and SYDVKM. CDR3 DNA: TGTGCCAGCAGTTCCACAGGGGGCTCCTGGGCGAGGCAGTTCTTC. Translation gives CASSSTGGSWARQFF. The full variable domain, its missing parts supplied by reference TRBV28 and TRBJ2-1, is DVKVTQSSRYLVKRTGEKVFLECVQDMDHENMFWYRQDPGLGLRLIYFSYDVKMKEKGDIPEGYSVSREKKERFSLILESASTNQTSMYLCASSSTGGSWARQFFGPGTRLTVL.

This clone was observed once. The V call is TRBV5-4, the J call TRBJ1-3; a weak D match, TRBD1 (5 bases). V lost 4 bases and J 1 base, leaving 9 bases between the germline ends. CDR3 length: 14 residues. From germline, CDR1 is SGHNT and CDR2 YYREEE (reference sequence). DNA of the CDR3: TGTGCCAGCAGCCCGGGGGGTTCTGGAAACACCATATATTTT. It yields the protein CASSPGGSGNTIYF.

This chain connects TRBV4-2 to TRBJ2-5, with 10 nucleotides matching TRBD2. This CDR3 has 16 residues. V lost 4 bases and J lost 5; bases outside the gene matches: 10. Germline lookup yields CDR1 LGHNA and CDR2 YNFKEQ. The DNA for the CDR3 is TGTGCCAGCAGCCGCCGATTAGCGGGGGGCGAGGAGACCCAGTACTTC. This encodes CASSRRLAGGEETQYF.

This clone was counted between two and nine times. The gene calls are TRBV6-5 and TRBJ1-1; 12 positions agree with TRBD1. The CDR3 contains 13 residues. The germline CDR1 and CDR2 sequences are MNHEY and SVGAGI. The ends lost 8 bases at V and 7 bases at J; junction bases unmatched: 5. The CDR3 reads CASLGQGAGEAFF. The CDR3 DNA is TGTGCCAGCCTGGGACAGGGGGCAGGTGAAGCTTTCTTT.